Detailed here is one T cell receptor beta chain. The data were taken from a study of blood T cell repertoires in COVID-19. Study-level information: The United States, Italy and Spain supplied acute and convalescent COVID-19 samples.

Trimming took 5 bases from V and 2 from J, leaving 7 bases between them. CDR3 length equals 13 residues. Germline V gene data show CDR1 as MNHEY and CDR2 as SMNVEV (reference sequence). Data came from immunoSEQ multiplex PCR; TCRdb stores just in-frame clones and leaves some out. Of just over 300,000 clones in the sample, approximately 84% are singletons; the top ten hold roughly 4%. Cohort assignment relied on participant-reported clinical history. Either two negative PCRs, clearance, or symptom resolution qualified Cohort 3 donors as recovered. The genes are TRBV27 and TRBJ1-5; D perhaps matches TRBD1 (6 bases). The clonotype originates from a man younger than 40 who had recovered from COVID-19. Sequences were obtained from PBMCs or T cells enriched from blood (not recorded which). CDR3 sequence reads: CASSRTGNQPQHF. CDR3 nucleotides: TGTGCCAGCAGTCGGACAGGCAATCAGCCCCAGCATTTT.